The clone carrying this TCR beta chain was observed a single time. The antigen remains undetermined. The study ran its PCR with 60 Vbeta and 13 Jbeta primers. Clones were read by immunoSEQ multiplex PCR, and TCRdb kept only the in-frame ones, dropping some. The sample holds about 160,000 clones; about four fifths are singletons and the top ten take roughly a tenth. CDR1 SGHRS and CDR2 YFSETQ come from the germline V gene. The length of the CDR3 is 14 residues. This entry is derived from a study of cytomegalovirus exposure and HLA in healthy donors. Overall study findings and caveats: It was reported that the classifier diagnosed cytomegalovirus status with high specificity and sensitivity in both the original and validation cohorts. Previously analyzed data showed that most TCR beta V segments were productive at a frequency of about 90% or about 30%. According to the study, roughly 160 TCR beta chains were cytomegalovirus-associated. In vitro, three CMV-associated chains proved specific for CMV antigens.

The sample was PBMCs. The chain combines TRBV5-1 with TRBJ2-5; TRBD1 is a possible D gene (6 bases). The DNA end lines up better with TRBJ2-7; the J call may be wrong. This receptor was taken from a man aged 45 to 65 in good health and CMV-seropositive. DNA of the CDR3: TGCGCCAGCAGCGCAAATACAGGGAACTACGAGCAGTACTTC. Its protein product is CASSANTGNYEQYF.